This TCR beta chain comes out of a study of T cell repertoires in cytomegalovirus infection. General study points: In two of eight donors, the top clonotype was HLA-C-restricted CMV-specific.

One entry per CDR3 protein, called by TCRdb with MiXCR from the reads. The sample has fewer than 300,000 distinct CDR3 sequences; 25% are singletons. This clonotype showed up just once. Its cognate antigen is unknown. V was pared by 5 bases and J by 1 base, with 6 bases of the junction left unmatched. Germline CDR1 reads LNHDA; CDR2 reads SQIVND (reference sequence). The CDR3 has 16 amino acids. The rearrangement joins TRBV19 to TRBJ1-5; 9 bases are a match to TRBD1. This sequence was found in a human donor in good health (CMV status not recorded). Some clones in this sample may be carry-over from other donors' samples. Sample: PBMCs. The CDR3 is CASSPRTGVSNQPQHF. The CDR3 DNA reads TGTGCCAGTAGTCCACGGACAGGGGTGAGCAATCAGCCCCAGCATTTT. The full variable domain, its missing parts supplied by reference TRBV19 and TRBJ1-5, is DGGITQSPKYLFRKEGQNVTLSCEQNLNHDAMYWYRQDPGQGLRLIYYSQIVNDFQKGDIAEGYSVSREKKESFPLTVTSAQKNPTAFYLCASSPRTGVSNQPQHFGDGTRLSIL.